A single sample gave rise to the 2 T cell receptor beta chains below, sequenced in a study of cytomegalovirus exposure and HLA in healthy donors. Use of 60 Vbeta and 13 Jbeta primers characterized the PCR. Repertoires were generated with immunoSEQ multiplex PCR, while TCRdb's copy carries only in-frame clones and drops some. The sample has roughly 140,000 clones, around 75% seen once; the top ten hold 1.2% to 1.5%. The material sequenced was PBMCs. The receptors were gathered from a man younger than 30 in good health and CMV-seronegative.

CDR3: CASSLFPSLAGDKDTQYF. CDR3 sequence (DNA): TGTGCCAGCAGTTTATTCCCTTCACTAGCGGGCGATAAAGATACGCAGTATTTT. V is TRBV27 and J is TRBJ2-3; TRBD2 aligns across 9 bases. The CDR3 sequence is 18 residues long. From germline, CDR1 is MNHEY and CDR2 SMNVEV (reference sequence). Trimming cost V 1 base and J 5 bases; bases outside gene matches: 13.

The V call is TRBV23-1, the J call TRBJ1-1, with 10 bases that match TRBD1. TRBV23-1 is noted as an ORF with a role that remains uncertain. This CDR3 is built from 18 residues. Germline trimming cut 3 bases from V and 6 bases from J; bases unmatched to any gene: 16. The chain's CDR3 is CASSHRKLRGQGSSEAFF. In DNA, the CDR3 is TGCGCCAGCAGTCACAGGAAACTGAGGGGACAGGGGTCATCTGAAGCTTTCTTT.